These T cell receptor beta chains were read from a single sample in a study of shared clonotypes between healthy human individuals. TCRdb's table, derived via immunoSEQ multiplex PCR, lists solely in-frame clones and lacks some. Of around 980,000 clones in the sample, about 84% were seen once. Sequencing was performed on memory CD4+ T cells from PBMCs. The receptor source for this set is a man aged 18 to 30 in good health. Some clones in this sample may be carry-over from other donors' samples. CDR3s include the opening cysteine and the closing phenylalanine or tryptophan. The order of the fields is clone size, J gene, V gene, CDR3 protein. Rows give clone size only sometimes, using once, few, many, or a class for an expanded clone.

abundance: -; j_gene: TRBJ2-1; v_gene: TRBV28; CDR3aa: CASIGGRKSYNEQFF
abundance: -; j_gene: TRBJ2-7; v_gene: TRBV28; CDR3aa: CASSSKGTYRPYEQYF
abundance: -; j_gene: TRBJ2-1; v_gene: TRBV13; CDR3aa: CASSYGGLYTNEQFF
abundance: few; j_gene: TRBJ2-1; v_gene: TRBV5-1; CDR3aa: CASSFGAGAYNEQFF
abundance: -; j_gene: TRBJ2-2; v_gene: TRBV7-9; CDR3aa: CASSLDVLGLPFTGELFF
abundance: -; j_gene: TRBJ1-1; v_gene: TRBV5-5; CDR3aa: CASSLSSGTEAFF
abundance: -; j_gene: TRBJ1-1; v_gene: TRBV5-6; CDR3aa: CASSRVNTEAFF
abundance: -; j_gene: TRBJ2-3; v_gene: TRBV4-1; CDR3aa: CASSQEIPGRGTDTQYF
abundance: -; j_gene: TRBJ2-1; v_gene: TRBV6-6; CDR3aa: CASSERLAGEANEQFF
abundance: -; j_gene: TRBJ2-1; v_gene: TRBV11-2; CDR3aa: CASSGREGPNNEQFF
abundance: -; j_gene: TRBJ2-7; v_gene: TRBV10-3; CDR3aa: CAIRATYEQYF
abundance: -; j_gene: TRBJ2-7; v_gene: TRBV30; CDR3aa: CAWSDSSYEQYF
abundance: -; j_gene: TRBJ1-2; v_gene: TRBV5-4; CDR3aa: CASSPGTANYGYTF
abundance: -; j_gene: TRBJ1-4; v_gene: TRBV5-1; CDR3aa: CASSSGPPTNEKLFF
abundance: -; j_gene: TRBJ2-7; v_gene: TRBV27; CDR3aa: CASRQDRESYEQYF
abundance: -; j_gene: TRBJ2-1; v_gene: TRBV11-3; CDR3aa: CASSLRTSGMGVGNNEQFF
abundance: -; j_gene: TRBJ2-5; v_gene: TRBV2; CDR3aa: CASSERSLQETQYF
abundance: few; j_gene: TRBJ2-7; v_gene: TRBV28; CDR3aa: CASSRLTGIYEQYF
abundance: -; j_gene: TRBJ2-5; v_gene: TRBV7-6; CDR3aa: CASSLAARGETQYF
abundance: -; j_gene: TRBJ2-3; v_gene: TRBV5-1; CDR3aa: CASSNLAGSGTDTQYF
abundance: -; j_gene: TRBJ2-2; v_gene: TRBV9; CDR3aa: CASSGTGTLTGELFF
abundance: -; j_gene: TRBJ2-5; v_gene: TRBV5-4; CDR3aa: CASSLGPRGNNQETQYF
abundance: -; j_gene: TRBJ1-1; v_gene: TRBV5-1; CDR3aa: CASSFFQGAGTEAFF
abundance: -; j_gene: TRBJ2-5; v_gene: TRBV19; CDR3aa: CASSFWRASGEETQYF
abundance: -; j_gene: TRBJ2-5; v_gene: TRBV15; CDR3aa: CATSRDRGAKTQYF